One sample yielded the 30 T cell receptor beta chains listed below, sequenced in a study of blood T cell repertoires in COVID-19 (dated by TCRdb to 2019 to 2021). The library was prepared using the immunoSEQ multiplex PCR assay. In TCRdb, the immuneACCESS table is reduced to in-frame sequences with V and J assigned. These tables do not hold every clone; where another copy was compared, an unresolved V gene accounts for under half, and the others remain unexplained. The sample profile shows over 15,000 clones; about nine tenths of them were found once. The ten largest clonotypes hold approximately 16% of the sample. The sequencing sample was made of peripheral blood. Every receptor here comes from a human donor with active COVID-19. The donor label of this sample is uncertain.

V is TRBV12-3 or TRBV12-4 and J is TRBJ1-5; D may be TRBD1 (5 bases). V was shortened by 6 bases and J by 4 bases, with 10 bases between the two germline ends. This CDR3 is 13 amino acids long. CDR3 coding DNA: TGTGCCAGCAGCCCGACAGTTAATCAGCCCCAGCATTTT. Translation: CASSPTVNQPQHF.

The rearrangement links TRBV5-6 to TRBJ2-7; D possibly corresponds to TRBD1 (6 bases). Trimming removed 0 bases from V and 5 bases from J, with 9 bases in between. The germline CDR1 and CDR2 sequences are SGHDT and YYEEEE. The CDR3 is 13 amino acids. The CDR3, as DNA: TGTGCCAGCAGCTTGGACAGGGAGAACGAGCAGTACTTC. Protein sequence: CASSLDRENEQYF. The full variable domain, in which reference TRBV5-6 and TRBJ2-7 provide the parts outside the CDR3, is DAGVTQSPTHLIKTRGQQVTLRCSPKSGHDTVSWYQQALGQGPQFIFQYYEEEERQRGNFPDRFSGHQFPNYSSELNVNALLLGDSALYLCASSLDRENEQYFGPGTRLTVT.

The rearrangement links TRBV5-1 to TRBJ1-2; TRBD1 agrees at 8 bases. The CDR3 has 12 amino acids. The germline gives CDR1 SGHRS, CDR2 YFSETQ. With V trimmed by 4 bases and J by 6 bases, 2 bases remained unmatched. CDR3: CASSLQGDGYTF. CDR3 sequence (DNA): TGCGCCAGCAGCCTACAGGGGGATGGCTACACCTTC.

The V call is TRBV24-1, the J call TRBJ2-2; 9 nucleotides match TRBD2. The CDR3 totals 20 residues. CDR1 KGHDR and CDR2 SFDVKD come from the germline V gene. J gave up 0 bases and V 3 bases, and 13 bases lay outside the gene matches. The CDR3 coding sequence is TGTGCCACCAGTGATCCTCTCGGGTTAGCGGGGGACCCGAACACCGGGGAGCTGTTTTTT. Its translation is CATSDPLGLAGDPNTGELFF.

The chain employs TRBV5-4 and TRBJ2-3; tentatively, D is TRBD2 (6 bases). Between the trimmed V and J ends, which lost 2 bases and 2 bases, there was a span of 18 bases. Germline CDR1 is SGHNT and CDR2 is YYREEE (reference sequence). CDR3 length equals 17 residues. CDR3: CASSLYERTTITDTQYF. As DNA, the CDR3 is TGTGCCAGCAGCTTATACGAAAGGACTACTATCACAGATACGCAGTATTTT.

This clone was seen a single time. The CDR3 DNA follows: TGTGCCAGCAGCTTGGGCGACAGGGGACGGGAGACCCAGTACTTC. Translation: CASSLGDRGRETQYF. The chain combines TRBV5-8 with TRBJ2-5; TRBD1 matches 8 bases. This CDR3 has 15 residues. From germline, CDR1 is SGHTS and CDR2 YDEGEE. Trimming at V came to 0 bases and at J to 5 bases, leaving 6 bases not matched to a gene.

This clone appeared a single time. CDR3 region: CASSLAQGAGGGGETQYF. CDR3 DNA: TGTGCCAGCAGCTTAGCGCAAGGGGCAGGGGGCGGAGGGGAGACCCAGTACTTC. The chain employs TRBV7-8 and TRBJ2-5, with 8 nucleotides matching TRBD1. V lost 0 bases, J lost 5 bases, and 14 bases stayed unmatched. CDR1 and CDR2 (germline): SGHVS, FQNEAQ. The CDR3 has 18 residues. The whole variable domain, remainder taken from reference TRBV7-8 and TRBJ2-5, is GAGVSQSPRYKVAKRGQDVALRCDPISGHVSLFWYQQALGQGPEFLTYFQNEAQLDKSGLPSDRFFAERPEGSVSTLKIQRTQQEDSAVYLCASSLAQGAGGGGETQYFGPGTRLLVL.

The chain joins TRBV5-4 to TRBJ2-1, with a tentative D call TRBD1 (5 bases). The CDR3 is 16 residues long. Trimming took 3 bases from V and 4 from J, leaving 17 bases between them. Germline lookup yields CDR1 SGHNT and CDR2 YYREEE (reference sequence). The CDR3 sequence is CASSSLTWAGYNEQFF. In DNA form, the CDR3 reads TGTGCCAGCAGCTCCTTAACGTGGGCAGGGTACAATGAGCAGTTCTTC.

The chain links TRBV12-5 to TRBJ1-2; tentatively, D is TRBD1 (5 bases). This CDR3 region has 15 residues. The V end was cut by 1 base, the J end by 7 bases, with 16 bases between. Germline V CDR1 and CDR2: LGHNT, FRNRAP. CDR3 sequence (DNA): TGTGCTAGTGGTTTGGGGCAGGGCAAATTCATTGGCTACACCTTC. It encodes CASGLGQGKFIGYTF.

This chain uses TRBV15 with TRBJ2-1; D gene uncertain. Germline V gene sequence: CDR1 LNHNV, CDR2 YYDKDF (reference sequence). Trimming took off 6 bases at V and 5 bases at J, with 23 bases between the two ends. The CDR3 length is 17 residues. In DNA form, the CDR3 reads TGTGCCACCAGTTTGCGGTTCAAGATACCGGCAAACAATGAGCAGTTCTTC. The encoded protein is CATSLRFKIPANNEQFF.

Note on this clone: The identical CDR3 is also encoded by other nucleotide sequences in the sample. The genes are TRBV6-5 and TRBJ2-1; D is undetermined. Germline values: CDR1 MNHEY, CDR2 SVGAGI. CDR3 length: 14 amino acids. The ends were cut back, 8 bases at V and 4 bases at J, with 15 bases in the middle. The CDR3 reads CASSRGSSYNEQFF. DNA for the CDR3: TGTGCCAGCTCCCGCGGATCTTCTTACAATGAGCAGTTCTTC.

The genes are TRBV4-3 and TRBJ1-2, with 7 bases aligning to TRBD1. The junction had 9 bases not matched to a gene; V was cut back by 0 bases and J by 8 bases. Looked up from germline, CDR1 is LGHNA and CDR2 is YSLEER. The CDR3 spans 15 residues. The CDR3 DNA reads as TGCGCCAGCAGCCAAGACCCCAAGGGGGCCGGAGGCTACACCTTC. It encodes CASSQDPKGAGGYTF.

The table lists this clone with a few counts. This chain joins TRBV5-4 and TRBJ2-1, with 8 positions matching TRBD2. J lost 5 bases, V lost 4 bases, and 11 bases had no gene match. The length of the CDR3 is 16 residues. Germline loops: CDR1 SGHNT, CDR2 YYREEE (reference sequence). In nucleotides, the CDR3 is TGTGCCAGCAGCATGGCCGGGACTAGACCCAACAATGAGCAGTTCTTC. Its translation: CASSMAGTRPNNEQFF.

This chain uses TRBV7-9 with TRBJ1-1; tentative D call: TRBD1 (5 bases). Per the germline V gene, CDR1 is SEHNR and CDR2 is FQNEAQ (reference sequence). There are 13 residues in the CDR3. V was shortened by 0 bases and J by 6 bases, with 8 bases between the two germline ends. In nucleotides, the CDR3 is TGTGCCAGCAGCTTAGCGCAGGGCGCTGAAGCTTTCTTT. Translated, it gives CASSLAQGAEAFF. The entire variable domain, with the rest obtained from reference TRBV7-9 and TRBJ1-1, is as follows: DTGVSQNPRHKITKRGQNVTFRCDPISEHNRLYWYRQTLGQGPEFLTYFQNEAQLEKSRLLSDRFSAERPKGSFSTLEIQRTEQGDSAMYLCASSLAQGAEAFFGQGTRLTVV.

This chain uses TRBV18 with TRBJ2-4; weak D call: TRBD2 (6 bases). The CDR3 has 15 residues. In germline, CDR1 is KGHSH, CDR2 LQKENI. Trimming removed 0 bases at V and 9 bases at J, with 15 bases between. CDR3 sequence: CASSPPGGRRVIQYF. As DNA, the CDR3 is TGTGCCAGCTCACCACCGGGGGGAAGAAGAGTCATTCAGTACTTC.

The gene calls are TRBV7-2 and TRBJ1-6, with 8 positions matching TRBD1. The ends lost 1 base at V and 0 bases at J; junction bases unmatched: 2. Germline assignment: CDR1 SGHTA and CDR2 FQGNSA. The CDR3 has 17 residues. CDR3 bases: TGTGCCAGCAGCTTAGTCGGGACAGGCTCCTATAATTCACCCCTCCACTTT. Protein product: CASSLVGTGSYNSPLHF.

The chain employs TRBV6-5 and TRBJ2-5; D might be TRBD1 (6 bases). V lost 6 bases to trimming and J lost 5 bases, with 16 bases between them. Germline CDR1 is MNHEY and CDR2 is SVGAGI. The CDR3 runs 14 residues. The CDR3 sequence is CASSRPGVPETQYF. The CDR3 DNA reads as TGTGCCAGCAGCCGACCAGGGGTGCCGGAGACCCAGTACTTC.

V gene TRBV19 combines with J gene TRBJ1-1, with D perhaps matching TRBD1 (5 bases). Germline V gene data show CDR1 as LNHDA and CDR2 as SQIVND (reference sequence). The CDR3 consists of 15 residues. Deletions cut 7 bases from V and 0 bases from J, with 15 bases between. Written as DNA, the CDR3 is TGTGCCAGTAATTTCCAGGGCCCTATGAACACTGAAGCTTTCTTT. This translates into CASNFQGPMNTEAFF.

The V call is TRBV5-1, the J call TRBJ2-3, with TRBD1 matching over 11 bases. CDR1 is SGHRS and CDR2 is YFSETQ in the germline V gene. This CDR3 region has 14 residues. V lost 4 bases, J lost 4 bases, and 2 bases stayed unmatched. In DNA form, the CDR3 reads TGCGCCAGCAGCCCGGGACAGGGGGCAGATACGCAGTATTTT. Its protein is CASSPGQGADTQYF. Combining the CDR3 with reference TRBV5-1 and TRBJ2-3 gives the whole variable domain KAGVTQTPRYLIKTRGQQVTLSCSPISGHRSVSWYQQTPGQGLQFLFEYFSETQRNKGNFPGRFSGRQFSNSRSEMNVSTLELGDSALYLCASSPGQGADTQYFGPGTRLTVL.

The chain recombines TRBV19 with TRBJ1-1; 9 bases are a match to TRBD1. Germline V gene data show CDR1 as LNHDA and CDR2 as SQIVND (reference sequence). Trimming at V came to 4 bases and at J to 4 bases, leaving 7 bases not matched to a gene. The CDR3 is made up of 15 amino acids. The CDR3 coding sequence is TGTGCCAGTAGTAAAGCCGGGACAGGGACCACTGAAGCTTTCTTT. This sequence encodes CASSKAGTGTTEAFF. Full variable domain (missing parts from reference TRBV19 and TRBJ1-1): DGGITQSPKYLFRKEGQNVTLSCEQNLNHDAMYWYRQDPGQGLRLIYYSQIVNDFQKGDIAEGYSVSREKKESFPLTVTSAQKNPTAFYLCASSKAGTGTTEAFFGQGTRLTVV.

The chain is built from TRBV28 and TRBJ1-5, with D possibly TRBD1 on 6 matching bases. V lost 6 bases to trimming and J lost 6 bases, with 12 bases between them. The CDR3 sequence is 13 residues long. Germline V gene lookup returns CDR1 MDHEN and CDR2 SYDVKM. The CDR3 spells CASSTGYSQPQHF. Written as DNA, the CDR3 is TGTGCCAGCAGCACAGGGTACAGTCAGCCCCAGCATTTT.

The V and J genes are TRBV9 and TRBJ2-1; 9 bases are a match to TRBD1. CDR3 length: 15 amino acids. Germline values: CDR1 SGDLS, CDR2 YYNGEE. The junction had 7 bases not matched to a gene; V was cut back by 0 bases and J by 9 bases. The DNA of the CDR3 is TGTGCCAGCAGCGTAGGGGGACAGGGTGTGACTGAGCAGTTCTTC. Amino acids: CASSVGGQGVTEQFF.

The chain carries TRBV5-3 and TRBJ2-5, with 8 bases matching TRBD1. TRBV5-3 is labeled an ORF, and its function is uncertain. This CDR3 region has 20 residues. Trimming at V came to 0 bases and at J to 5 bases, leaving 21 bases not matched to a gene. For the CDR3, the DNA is TGTGCCAGAAGCTTGGGGCGGATGTCTTGGACAGGGTGCCTTAGGGAGACCCAGTACTTC. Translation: CARSLGRMSWTGCLRETQYF.

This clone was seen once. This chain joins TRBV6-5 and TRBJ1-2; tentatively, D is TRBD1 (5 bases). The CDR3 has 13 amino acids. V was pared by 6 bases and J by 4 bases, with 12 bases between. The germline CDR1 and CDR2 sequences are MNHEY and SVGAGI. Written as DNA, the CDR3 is TGTGCCAGCAGCATCGACAGCATCTATGGCTACACCTTC. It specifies CASSIDSIYGYTF.

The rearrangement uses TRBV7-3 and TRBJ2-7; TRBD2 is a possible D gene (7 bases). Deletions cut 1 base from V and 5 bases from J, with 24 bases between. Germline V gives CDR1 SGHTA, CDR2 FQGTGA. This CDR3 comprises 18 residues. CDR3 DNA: TGTGCCAGCAGCTTAATAGGGCGCGGGGGCCTTTTTGGTAACGAGCAGTACTTC. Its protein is CASSLIGRGGLFGNEQYF.

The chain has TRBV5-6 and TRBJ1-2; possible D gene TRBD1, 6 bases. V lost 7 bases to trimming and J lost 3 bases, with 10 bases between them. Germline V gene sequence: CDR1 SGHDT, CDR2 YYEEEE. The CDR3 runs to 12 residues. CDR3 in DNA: TGTGCCAGCTTATCAGGGGACTATGGCTACACCTTC. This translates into CASLSGDYGYTF.

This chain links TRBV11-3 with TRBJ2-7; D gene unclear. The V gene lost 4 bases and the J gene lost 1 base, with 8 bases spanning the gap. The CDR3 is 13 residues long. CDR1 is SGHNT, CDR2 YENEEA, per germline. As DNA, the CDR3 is TGTGCCAGCAGCTACGCTAGGTCCTACGAGCAGTACTTC. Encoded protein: CASSYARSYEQYF. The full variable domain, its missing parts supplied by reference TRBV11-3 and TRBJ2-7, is EAGVVQSPRYKIIEKKQPVAFWCNPISGHNTLYWYLQNLGQGPELLIRYENEEAVDDSQLPKDRFSAERLKGVDSTLKIQPAELGDSAVYLCASSYARSYEQYFGPGTRLTVT.

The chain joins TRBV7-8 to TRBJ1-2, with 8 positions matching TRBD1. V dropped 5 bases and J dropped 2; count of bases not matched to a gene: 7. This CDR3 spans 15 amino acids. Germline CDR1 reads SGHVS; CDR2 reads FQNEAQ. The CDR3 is CASSVQGERNYGYTF. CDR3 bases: TGTGCCAGCAGCGTACAGGGGGAAAGAAACTATGGCTACACCTTC.

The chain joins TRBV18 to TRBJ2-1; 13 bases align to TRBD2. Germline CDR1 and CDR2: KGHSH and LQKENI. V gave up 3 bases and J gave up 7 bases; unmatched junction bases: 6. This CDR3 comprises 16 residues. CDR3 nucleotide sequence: TGTGCCAGCTCACCCACCACTAGCGGGGGGGCGAATGAGCAGTTCTTC. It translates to CASSPTTSGGANEQFF. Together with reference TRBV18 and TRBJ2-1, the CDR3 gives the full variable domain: NAGVMQNPRHLVRRRGQEARLRCSPMKGHSHVYWYRQLPEEGLKFMVYLQKENIIDESGMPKERFSAEFPKEGPSILRIQQVVRGDSAAYFCASSPTTSGGANEQFFGPGTRLTVL.

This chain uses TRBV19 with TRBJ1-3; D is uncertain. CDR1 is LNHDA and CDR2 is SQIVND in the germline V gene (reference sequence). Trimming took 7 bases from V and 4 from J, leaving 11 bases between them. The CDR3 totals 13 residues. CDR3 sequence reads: CASIHNNGNTIYF. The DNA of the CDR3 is TGTGCCAGTATCCATAACAACGGAAACACCATATATTTT.